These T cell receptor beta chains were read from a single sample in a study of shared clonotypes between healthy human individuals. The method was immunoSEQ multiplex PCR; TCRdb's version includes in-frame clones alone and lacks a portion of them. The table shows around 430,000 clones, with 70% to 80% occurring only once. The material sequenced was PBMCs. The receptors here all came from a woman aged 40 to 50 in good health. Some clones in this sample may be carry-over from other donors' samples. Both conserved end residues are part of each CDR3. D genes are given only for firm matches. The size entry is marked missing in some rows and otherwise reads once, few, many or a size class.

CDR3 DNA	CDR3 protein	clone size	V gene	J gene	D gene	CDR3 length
TGTGCCAGCAGCGCACCCAGCAGGGTCAATAACTATGGCTACACCTTC	CASSAPSRVNNYGYTF	.	TRBV9	TRBJ1-2	.	16
TGCGCCAGCAGCTTGGGGATTGGGGGCAGGGATGGCTACACCTTC	CASSLGIGGRDGYTF	few	TRBV5-1	TRBJ1-2	.	15
TGTGCCACCAGCAGAGAGTATGGTGGGGGGGAGCAGTACTTC	CATSREYGGGEQYF	.	TRBV15	TRBJ2-5	TRBD2	14
TGTGCCAGCAGTGTTAGCGGGAGCGACAAAAACATTCAGTACTTC	CASSVSGSDKNIQYF	.	TRBV6-4	TRBJ2-4	TRBD2	15
TGCGCCAGCAGCTTGGAGCCTAATAGCAATCAGCCCCAGCATTTT	CASSLEPNSNQPQHF	.	TRBV5-1	TRBJ1-5	.	15
TGTGCCAGCAACAACAGGGGGAGCCGCTACGAGCAGTACTTC	CASNNRGSRYEQYF	.	TRBV7-2	TRBJ2-7	TRBD1	14
TGCAGTGCCCCGCGTACCGTTGAAGCTTTCTTT	CSAPRTVEAFF	.	TRBV20-1	TRBJ1-1	.	11
TGTGCCAGCAGCTTACGCGGGGGCCGCTCTGGAAACACCATATATTTT	CASSLRGGRSGNTIYF	.	TRBV7-9	TRBJ1-3	.	16
TGTGCCAGCAGCCCCCGGGCTAGAGGACAAGAGACCCAGTACTTC	CASSPRARGQETQYF	.	TRBV16	TRBJ2-5	.	15
TGTGCCAGCATCGCCGAGGAGCAGTTCTTC	CASIAEEQFF	.	TRBV2	TRBJ2-1	.	10
TGCAGCGTTGAACGACTAGCGGGAGCAAATGAGCAGTTCTTC	CSVERLAGANEQFF	.	TRBV29-1	TRBJ2-1	TRBD2	14
TGTGCCAGCAGCTTAGATTTGAAGAGAGGGGACAGGGGTAGAACCTACGAGCAGTACTTC	CASSLDLKRGDRGRTYEQYF	.	TRBV11-3	TRBJ2-7	TRBD1	20
TGTGCCAGCAGCCGCGGACCAAACACAGATACGCAGTATTTT	CASSRGPNTDTQYF	.	TRBV7-9	TRBJ2-3	.	14
TGTGCCAGCAGCCCCAGGGGGATCACCTACGAGCAGTACTTC	CASSPRGITYEQYF	.	TRBV27	TRBJ2-7	TRBD1	14
TGTGCCAGCAGGACCGGGGGCTCCTACAATGAGCAGTTCTTC	CASRTGGSYNEQFF	.	TRBV27	TRBJ2-1	.	14
TGTGCCAGCAGCTGGTCAGGGGGCATGAGAGACACCGGGGAGCTGTTTTTT	CASSWSGGMRDTGELFF	.	TRBV11-3	TRBJ2-2	TRBD1	17
TGCGCCAGCAGCTTCCAGGGTTACGAGCAGTACTTC	CASSFQGYEQYF	.	TRBV5-1	TRBJ2-7	.	12
TGTGCCAGCTCTCCGGACAGGGAGGAGCAGTACTTC	CASSPDREEQYF	few	TRBV18	TRBJ2-7	TRBD1	12
TGCGCCAGCAGCTGGGGGTTAGGGGCCCCTGTCTACGAGCAGTACTTC	CASSWGLGAPVYEQYF	.	TRBV5-1	TRBJ2-7	.	16
TGTGCCAGCAGCTTAGAGGGACGGAACTCCTACGAGCAGTACTTC	CASSLEGRNSYEQYF	.	TRBV7-9	TRBJ2-7	.	15
TGTGCCAGCACCACTGGGAGTCTAGCCAAAAACGTTCAGTACTTC	CASTTGSLAKNVQYF	.	TRBV19	TRBJ2-4	.	15
TGTGCCAGCAGTCCAACAGGGGCTGGAAACACCATATATTTT	CASSPTGAGNTIYF	once	TRBV7-9	TRBJ1-3	TRBD1	14
TGTGCCAGCAGCTTAAATTCAGCCCTCGAGCAGTTCTTC	CASSLNSALEQFF	.	TRBV7-9	TRBJ2-1	.	13